The TCR beta chain under discussion was sequenced for a study of graft-versus-host responses after intestinal transplantation. Whole-study results and caveats: Across patients carrying graft-donor T cell macrochimerism, allografts held high graft-versus-host to host-versus-graft clonal ratios.

The count of this clone is one. Its target is not known. Profiling relied on immunoSEQ multiplex PCR, and the TCRdb table lists in-frame clones only, not all of them. The sample holds some 9,600 clones; approximately 90% are singletons and the top ten take about 10%. This CDR3 is 14 amino acids long. V lost 5 bases and J 3 bases, leaving 13 bases between the germline ends. The germline V gene has CDR1 LGHNA and CDR2 YSLEER. V gene TRBV4-3 combines with J gene TRBJ2-5; the D gene could be TRBD1 or TRBD2 (5 bases each). The source is a human patient who received an intestinal transplant, so some T cells may come from the graft donor. The source material was PBMCs, sampled 230 to 250 days after intestinal transplant. The CDR3 region has the DNA TGCGCCAGCAGCATCCGGGACGGAGAAGAGACCCAGTACTTC. It codes for CASSIRDGEETQYF.